This entry describes one TCR beta chain. Antigen: not known. The record originates from a study of shared clonotypes between healthy human individuals. Findings of the study overall: Between a few donors, naive CD4 clonotypes were shared at a level of roughly 5.5%. The study found lower generation probabilities in non-shared clonotypes than in those shared by all four donors.

Sequencing used immunoSEQ multiplex PCR; TCRdb keeps in-frame clones, though not all of them. The profile shows 2 million to 2.5 million clones, approximately 96% of them singletons. The CDR3 is 16 amino acids. V was clipped by 5 bases and J by 1 base, with 15 bases between them. CDR1 and CDR2 from the germline V gene are MNHNY and SVGAGI (reference sequence). A CD45RA-negative memory subset and a CD45RA+ naive subset were separated from the CD4+ cells. The gene calls are TRBV6-6 and TRBJ1-5, with D unclear. The sequence derives from a man aged 18 to 30 in good health. The source material was naive CD4+ T cells sorted from blood. Subset specified: CD45RA+ positively selected. CDR3 coding DNA: TGTGCCAGCAGTCGAGACCCCGGGCAGAGCAATCAGCCCCAGCATTTT. It is translated as CASSRDPGQSNQPQHF.